Given below is one T cell receptor beta chain in context. Which antigen it targets is not known. No much larger clone is present one base from it, and per-base qualities are unavailable. The entry originates in a study of Ad26.COV2.S vaccination and SARS-CoV-2 variants (dated by TCRdb to about 2021). Context from the whole study: Donors in the vaccine arm were drawn from COV1001, a multicentre, randomized, double-blind, placebo-controlled phase I-IIa trial testing Ad26.COV2.S in healthy adults. Dosing of Ad26.COV2.S was intramuscular, at either 5x10^10 or 1x10^11 viral particles, delivered as one shot or as two shots spaced 56 days apart. Participants in the trial were split at random into five groups of five each, receiving low-dose or high-dose Ad26.COV2.S once or twice, or else placebo on both occasions. A total of approximately 30 samples were included in the TCR-sequenced set, comprising roughly 19 Ad26.COV2.S vaccine recipients, 5 placebo recipients and 8 SARS-CoV-2 convalescent individuals. Investigators remained blinded to trial group allocation during experiments and outcome assessment. TCRbeta repertoire sequencing served as the tool for gauging how specific and how broad the SARS-CoV-2-reactive T cell receptors were following Ad26.COV2.S vaccination. Summary of the overall study and its limitations: The study was not powered to compare responses between vaccine doses or regimens. Vaccine and placebo recipients had comparable non-spike TCR breadth, which fits with the vaccine containing only spike. It was noted by the authors that total T cell responses may have been underestimated by the TCR breadth and depth analyses. Spike-specific TCR breadth was higher in Ad26.COV2.S recipients than in placebo recipients (P = 0.0014). Substantial breadth of spike-specific CD8+ and CD4+ T cell responses was reported after vaccination.

The germline V gene provides CDR1 MNHEY and CDR2 SVGAGI. Including the terminal cysteine and phenylalanine, the CDR3 comprises 15 residues. Only the CDR3 portion is preserved as DNA: 45 bases, with reading frame beginning at the first base. V trim: 6 bases; J trim: 0 bases; unmatched bases: 5. This specimen's treatment or condition label, interpreted: 19 received Ad26.COV2.S at low or high dose, single or two shots; five or six received placebo; per-sample allocation not given. For vaccine and placebo recipients, repertoires were sequenced using samples collected on day 63 after the first injection. In Cohort 1b, around 25 adults aged 18-55 years were enrolled at a single site in Boston, USA, between 29 July and 7 August 2020. As a vaccine, Ad26.COV2.S was a replication-incompetent adenovirus type 26 vector that expressed a prefusion-stabilized SARS-CoV-2 spike protein derived from the original Wuhan strain.

TCRbeta CDR3 regions were sequenced with the immunoSEQ Assay. After extraction, genomic DNA underwent amplification by bias-controlled multiplex PCR, followed by high-throughput sequencing. In the original analysis: Collapsing and filtering of sequences were performed to quantify the absolute abundance of each unique TCRbeta CDR3 region. T cell fraction was estimated by normalizing TCRbeta template counts to usable DNA, which was measured by amplifying reference genes present in all nucleated cells. Repertoire TCRs were annotated as SARS-CoV-2-specific when V gene, CDR3 amino acid sequence and J gene were exactly matched to a known reactive TCR set. The reference SARS-CoV-2 TCR set came from MIRA and was filtered for enrichment in COVID-19-positive ImmuneCODE repertoires, removing public or cross-reactive TCRs. Using the MIRA antigens, annotated TCRs were further analysed by specific ORF or by position within an ORF. Breadth was defined as the number of annotated unique rearrangements divided by the total number of unique productive rearrangements, and depth was defined as the summed frequency of the annotated unique rearrangements. Group comparisons of TCR breadth used two-sided Wilcoxon rank-sum tests. The table was pulled from immuneACCESS by TCRdb, which kept in-frame rearrangements only. Such tables lose some clones; where checked, under half of the loss comes from unresolved V genes, and the rest has no known cause. Clonal size and the V and J genes are those of that table, whereas D and trimming came from the DNA. The sample table records 400,000 or so clones; around 85% of these occur just once. Roughly 3% of the sample is taken by the ten largest.

Sequencing used peripheral blood, obtained in a trial of Ad26.COV2.S vaccine versus placebo. This clonotype was sampled from a person between 18 and 65 years old who received the Ad26.COV2.S COVID-19 vaccine or a placebo. Here the chain combines TRBV6-5 and TRBJ2-7; TRBD2 agrees with 10 junctional bases. The nucleotides are TGTGCCAGCAGCCGTAGCGGGGGGAACTCCTACGAGCAGTACTTC. Translation gives CASSRSGGNSYEQYF.